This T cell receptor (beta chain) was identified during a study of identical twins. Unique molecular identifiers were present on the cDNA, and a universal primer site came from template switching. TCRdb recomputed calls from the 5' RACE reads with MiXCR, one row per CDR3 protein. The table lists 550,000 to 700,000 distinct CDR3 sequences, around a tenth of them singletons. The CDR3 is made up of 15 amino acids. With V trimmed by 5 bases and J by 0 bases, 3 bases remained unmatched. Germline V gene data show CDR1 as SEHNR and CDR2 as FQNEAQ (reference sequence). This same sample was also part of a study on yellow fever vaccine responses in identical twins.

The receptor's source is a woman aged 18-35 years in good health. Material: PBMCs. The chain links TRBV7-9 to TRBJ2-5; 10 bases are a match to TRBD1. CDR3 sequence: CASSAGQGNQETQYF. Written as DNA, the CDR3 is TGTGCCAGCAGCGCGGGACAGGGGAACCAAGAGACCCAGTACTTC.